The 31 T cell receptor beta chains in this list originate from one sample, sequenced in a study of blood T cell repertoires in COVID-19. Generated by immunoSEQ multiplex PCR, the TCRdb table keeps only in-frame clones and is missing some. The sample lists around 290,000 clones; around 88% were seen once. Sequencing used peripheral blood. The receptors were sampled from a man between 35 and 55 years old with acute or convalescent COVID-19.

V gene TRBV5-1 combines with J gene TRBJ2-1; TRBD2 agrees at 10 bases. V gave up 5 bases and J gave up 7 bases; unmatched junction bases: 9. Germline V CDR1 and CDR2: SGHRS, YFSETQ. There are 15 residues in the CDR3. As DNA, the CDR3 is TGCGCCAGCAGTTCAGCGGGGGGGCTTCAGAATGAGCAGTTCTTC. This gives the protein CASSSAGGLQNEQFF.

This clone was counted only a few times. Here the CDR3 DNA reads TGTGCCTGGAGTGTACTCGGACTAGCGGGGGGTGAGCAGTTCTTC. Residues: CAWSVLGLAGGEQFF. The V call is TRBV30, the J call TRBJ2-1, with TRBD2 identical over 14 bases. The CDR3 sequence is 15 residues long. V trimming: 0 bases; J trimming: 9 bases; junction bases outside the gene matches: 4. Germline CDR1 and CDR2: GTSNPN and SVGIG (reference sequence).

This rearrangement joins TRBV25-1 to TRBJ2-7; D unclear. The V end was cut by 6 bases, the J end by 5 bases, with 8 bases between. The germline CDR1 and CDR2 sequences are MGHDK and SYGVNS. The CDR3 sequence is 11 residues long. The CDR3 nucleotides are TGTGCCAGCAGGTTCACTAACGAGCAGTACTTC. Translation: CASRFTNEQYF.

For the CDR3, the DNA is TGTGCCAGCAGCCATGGGACAGTCAATGAAAAACTGTTTTTT. It codes for CASSHGTVNEKLFF. V is TRBV3-1 (or the pseudogene TRBV3-2) and J is TRBJ1-4; 7 bases are a match to TRBD1. Per the germline V gene, CDR1 is LGHDT and CDR2 is YNNKEL (reference sequence). The CDR3 extends over 14 amino acids. V shed 3 bases and J 5 bases; nucleotides not matched to a gene: 3.

The CDR3 is CASTSGQGIYEQYF. As DNA, the CDR3 is TGCGCCAGCACTTCCGGACAGGGAATATACGAGCAGTACTTC. The rearrangement joins TRBV10-2 to TRBJ2-7; the match to TRBD1 covers 8 bases. Germline V gene lookup returns CDR1 WSHSY and CDR2 SAAADI. J gave up 4 bases and V 7 bases, and 9 bases lay outside the gene matches. This CDR3 region has 14 residues.

The V call is TRBV5-1, the J call TRBJ1-1; D may be TRBD1 (6 bases). Germline loops: CDR1 SGHRS, CDR2 YFSETQ. V was shortened by 1 base and J by 3 bases, with 10 bases between the two germline ends. This CDR3 region has 14 residues. CDR3 sequence: CASSLIQGDTEAFF. The CDR3 DNA reads as TGCGCCAGCAGCTTGATACAGGGCGACACTGAAGCTTTCTTT.

V gene TRBV6-5 combines with J gene TRBJ1-5, with TRBD1 identical over 7 bases. The CDR3 is 14 amino acids. Trimming at V came to 6 bases and at J to 5 bases, leaving 7 bases not matched to a gene. CDR1 and CDR2 from the germline V gene are MNHEY and SVGAGI. CDR3 protein: CASRPGTDYQPQHF. The CDR3 nucleotides read TGTGCCAGCAGACCCGGGACAGACTATCAGCCCCAGCATTTT.

V gene TRBV11-2 combines with J gene TRBJ1-1; 7 bases are shared with TRBD1. Unmatched junction bases numbered 9, after V lost 6 bases and J lost 2 bases. The CDR3 extends over 15 amino acids. CDR1 and CDR2 from the germline V gene are SGHAT and FQNNGV. As DNA, the CDR3 is TGTGCCAGCAGTTTTGGCGGGACAGACAACACTGAAGCTTTCTTT. Encoded protein: CASSFGGTDNTEAFF. Filled out from reference TRBV11-2 and TRBJ1-1, the complete variable domain reads EAGVAQSPRYKIIEKRQSVAFWCNPISGHATLYWYQQILGQGPKLLIQFQNNGVVDDSQLPKDRFSAERLKGVDSTLKIQPAKLEDSAVYLCASSFGGTDNTEAFFGQGTRLTVV.

The chain joins TRBV12-3 or TRBV12-4 to TRBJ1-5, with TRBD1 identical over 8 bases. Trimming took 7 bases from V and 6 from J; bases not matched to a gene: 5. The CDR3 length is 13 residues. The chain's CDR3 is CASTRGLGQPQHF. CDR3 nucleotides: TGTGCCAGCACCAGGGGGCTAGGTCAGCCCCAGCATTTT.

This chain uses TRBV27 with TRBJ2-5; 10 bases agree with TRBD1. V lost 4 bases to trimming and J lost 5 bases; unmatched junction nucleotides: 7. Germline V CDR1 and CDR2: MNHEY, SMNVEV (reference sequence). This CDR3 has 15 residues. This CDR3 reads CASSWGQGIGETQYF. The CDR3 DNA follows: TGTGCCAGCAGTTGGGGACAGGGGATAGGGGAGACCCAGTACTTC.

In this sample, this clone turned up once. The chain is built from TRBV13 and TRBJ2-1, with D perhaps TRBD2 (6 bases). This CDR3 comprises 16 residues. Germline CDR1 PRHDT, CDR2 FYEKMQ (reference sequence). V was pared by 5 bases and J by 8 bases, with 22 bases between. CDR3 sequence (DNA): TGTGCCAGCAGCCATAACCCCGGGGTAGCGGCGCATGAGCAGTTCTTC. Protein: CASSHNPGVAAHEQFF.

The chain employs TRBV11-2 and TRBJ1-2; a weak D match, TRBD1 (6 bases). The CDR3 is 15 amino acids. CDR1 is SGHAT and CDR2 is FQNNGV in the germline V gene. The V end lost 0 bases, the J end lost 4 bases, and 12 bases lay between the germline ends. The CDR3 is CASSLDLGQLYGYTF. CDR3 DNA sequence: TGTGCCAGCAGCTTAGATCTCGGACAGCTCTATGGCTACACCTTC. The full variable domain, rest sourced from reference TRBV11-2 and TRBJ1-2, is EAGVAQSPRYKIIEKRQSVAFWCNPISGHATLYWYQQILGQGPKLLIQFQNNGVVDDSQLPKDRFSAERLKGVDSTLKIQPAKLEDSAVYLCASSLDLGQLYGYTFGSGTRLTVV.

The gene calls are TRBV5-1 and TRBJ2-5; TRBD1 matches at 8 bases. Germline trimming cut 3 bases from V and 4 bases from J; bases unmatched to any gene: 14. CDR1 and CDR2 (germline): SGHRS, YFSETQ. The CDR3 covers 17 residues. The CDR3 spells CASSSPLGQAEGETQYF. Written as DNA, the CDR3 is TGCGCCAGCAGCTCGCCCCTGGGACAGGCGGAGGGAGAGACCCAGTACTTC.

This clone was picked up a small number of times. The rearrangement joins TRBV23-1 to TRBJ1-2, with D perhaps TRBD1 (5 bases). TRBV23-1 is sorted into the ORF group, with uncertain function. The CDR3 is 12 residues long. V lost 4 bases and J lost 13, with 16 bases in between. This chain's CDR3 is CASSPGGDGATF. CDR3 in DNA: TGCGCCAGCAGTCCCGGGGGGGACGGAGCCACCTTC.

The gene calls are TRBV29-1 and TRBJ1-2; D is uncertain. Trimming stripped 5 bases from V and 2 bases from J, with 15 bases between. Germline V lookup: CDR1 SQVTM, CDR2 ANQGSEA. The CDR3 has 14 amino acids. DNA of the CDR3: TGCAGCGTTCCTGGCCCGGGTCGGAACTATGGCTACACCTTC. It is translated as CSVPGPGRNYGYTF.

The gene calls are TRBV10-3 and TRBJ2-7; no clear D. The germline V and J ends were trimmed by 3 bases and 0 bases, with 15 bases remaining between them. This CDR3 region has 16 residues. Germline CDR1 and CDR2: ENHRY and SYGVKD. CDR3 sequence (DNA): TGTGCCATCAGTGATTTTGGCAGGTCGAGCTCCTACGAGCAGTACTTC. This gives the protein CAISDFGRSSSYEQYF.

This chain links TRBV5-1 with TRBJ1-6; D perhaps matches TRBD1 (5 bases). Germline-derived CDR1 and CDR2 are SGHRS and YFSETQ. The ends were cut back, 4 bases at V and 8 bases at J, with 19 bases in the middle. This CDR3 is built from 16 residues. CDR3: CASSPTGAGRDSPLHF. For the CDR3, the DNA is TGCGCCAGCAGCCCCACCGGGGCAGGGAGGGATTCACCCCTCCACTTT. Variable domain in full (rest from reference TRBV5-1 and TRBJ1-6): KAGVTQTPRYLIKTRGQQVTLSCSPISGHRSVSWYQQTPGQGLQFLFEYFSETQRNKGNFPGRFSGRQFSNSRSEMNVSTLELGDSALYLCASSPTGAGRDSPLHFGNGTRLTVT.

The V gene is TRBV7-9, the J gene TRBJ2-7; possibly TRBD2 for D (6 bases). Trimming stripped 5 bases from V and 1 base from J, with 15 bases between. In germline, CDR1 is SEHNR, CDR2 FQNEAQ (reference sequence). The CDR3 runs to 15 residues. CDR3 nucleotides: TGTGCCAGCAGCCCTGGGCGGGGCCTATCCTACGAGCAGTACTTC. Translation gives CASSPGRGLSYEQYF.

The rearrangement uses TRBV5-1 and TRBJ1-6; a weak D match, TRBD1 (5 bases). Germline V gene sequence: CDR1 SGHRS, CDR2 YFSETQ. Trimming took 1 base from V and 14 from J, leaving 13 bases between them. The length of the CDR3 is 13 residues. The CDR3 protein is CASSLTGQTALHF. The CDR3 nucleotides are TGCGCCAGCAGCTTGACAGGCCAGACCGCCCTCCACTTT.

V and J are TRBV19 and TRBJ1-6; 9 bases align to TRBD1. V lost 4 bases to trimming and J lost 3 bases; unmatched junction nucleotides: 7. CDR1 and CDR2 (germline): LNHDA, SQIVND (reference sequence). The CDR3 length is 17 residues. The CDR3 loop is CASSKDTGGFYNSPLHF. The CDR3 DNA reads as TGTGCCAGTAGTAAGGATACAGGGGGCTTCTATAATTCACCCCTCCACTTT.

The chain employs TRBV19 and TRBJ1-2, with 7 bases matching TRBD1. Trimming cost V 3 bases and J 9 bases; bases outside gene matches: 7. The CDR3 extends over 13 amino acids. The V gene's germline CDR1 is LNHDA and CDR2 SQIVND (reference sequence). CDR3 sequence reads: CASSIGTVPSYTF. CDR3 DNA sequence: TGTGCCAGTAGTATCGGGACAGTTCCAAGCTACACCTTC.

This chain uses TRBV20-1 with TRBJ2-2; a possible D gene is TRBD1 (6 bases). V lost 3 bases to trimming and J lost 0 bases, with 11 bases between them. The CDR3 is made up of 15 amino acids. CDR1 DFQATT and CDR2 SNEGSKA come from the germline V gene (reference sequence). DNA for the CDR3: TGCAGTGCTAGTGGACAGTTCGCGAACACCGGGGAGCTGTTTTTT. Protein: CSASGQFANTGELFF.

This clone turned up a few times. This rearrangement joins TRBV7-9 to TRBJ2-1; possible D gene TRBD2, 6 bases. Germline-derived CDR1 and CDR2 are SEHNR and FQNEAQ (reference sequence). CDR3 length: 14 residues. V was shortened by 5 bases and J by 8 bases, with 16 bases between the two germline ends. Here the CDR3 reads CASSHGGAGHEQFF. In DNA form, the CDR3 reads TGTGCCAGCAGCCACGGAGGGGCGGGCCATGAGCAGTTCTTC.

The V and J genes are TRBV7-8 and TRBJ2-7; D is perhaps TRBD2 (7 bases). The CDR3 length is 14 residues. Trimming took 5 bases from V and 3 from J, leaving 14 bases between them. The germline CDR1 and CDR2 sequences are SGHVS and FQNEAQ. The CDR3 coding sequence is TGTGCCAGCAGCCTGCGGGGGCCCCACTACGAGCAGTACTTC. As protein: CASSLRGPHYEQYF.

The chain uses TRBV11-2 and TRBJ1-1; 7 nucleotides line up with TRBD1. The CDR3 is 16 amino acids. V dropped 4 bases and J dropped 0; count of bases not matched to a gene: 8. Per germline, CDR1 SGHAT and CDR2 FQNNGV. The CDR3 region has the DNA TGTGCCAGCAGCTCCGGACAGGACGGCATGAACACTGAAGCTTTCTTT. It codes for CASSSGQDGMNTEAFF.

This clone has just one count. The chain uses TRBV28 and TRBJ2-4; TRBD1 might be the D (6 bases). The V gene lost 3 bases and the J gene lost 6 bases, with 12 bases spanning the gap. This CDR3 region has 14 residues. In germline, CDR1 is MDHEN, CDR2 SYDVKM. CDR3 DNA sequence: TGTGCCAGCAGTTTCAGGGACACCCCAAACATTCAGTACTTC. This gives the protein CASSFRDTPNIQYF.

The V call is TRBV4-1, the J call TRBJ2-3; possible D gene TRBD2, 5 bases. Trimming shortened V by 0 bases and J by 8 bases, and 12 bases separated the two germline ends. The CDR3 totals 14 residues. The germline CDR1 and CDR2 sequences are MGHRA and YSYEKL. The CDR3 nucleotides read TGCGCCAGCAGCCAAGAGGAGGATTTGGGTACGCAGTATTTT. Its protein is CASSQEEDLGTQYF.

V usage is TRBV3-1 (or the pseudogene TRBV3-2) and J usage is TRBJ2-7; D not certain. Germline-derived CDR1 and CDR2 are LGHDT and YNNKEL (reference sequence). Trimming removed 0 bases at V and 6 bases at J, with 12 bases between. CDR3 length: 14 amino acids. The CDR3 DNA is TGTGCCAGCAGCCAAGATGCAGGCTACGGCGAGCAGTACTTC. Protein: CASSQDAGYGEQYF.

The CDR3 bases are TGTGCCAGCAGTAAGTCAGGTCGGGAGCAGTACTTC. Protein product: CASSKSGREQYF. The J gene is TRBJ2-7, the V gene TRBV12-3 or TRBV12-4; D gene unclear. V was clipped by 5 bases and J by 7 bases, with 12 bases between them. This CDR3 is 12 amino acids long.

The genes are TRBV7-9 and TRBJ1-1, with 7 bases fitting TRBD1. J gave up 4 bases and V 6 bases, and 8 bases lay outside the gene matches. CDR1 and CDR2 from the germline V gene are SEHNR and FQNEAQ (reference sequence). The CDR3 loop spans 14 amino acids. This CDR3 reads CASSRTGDSTEAFF. The CDR3 nucleotides are TGTGCCAGCAGTCGTACAGGGGATAGCACTGAAGCTTTCTTT.

The J gene is TRBJ1-1, the V gene TRBV11-2; D gene uncertain. Germline V gene data show CDR1 as SGHAT and CDR2 as FQNNGV. The germline V and J ends were trimmed by 1 base and 5 bases, with 14 bases remaining between them. This CDR3 has 15 amino acids. In DNA form, the CDR3 reads TGTGCCAGCAGCTTAGCAGCCAGGCCGTTAACTGAAGCTTTCTTT. Residues: CASSLAARPLTEAFF.